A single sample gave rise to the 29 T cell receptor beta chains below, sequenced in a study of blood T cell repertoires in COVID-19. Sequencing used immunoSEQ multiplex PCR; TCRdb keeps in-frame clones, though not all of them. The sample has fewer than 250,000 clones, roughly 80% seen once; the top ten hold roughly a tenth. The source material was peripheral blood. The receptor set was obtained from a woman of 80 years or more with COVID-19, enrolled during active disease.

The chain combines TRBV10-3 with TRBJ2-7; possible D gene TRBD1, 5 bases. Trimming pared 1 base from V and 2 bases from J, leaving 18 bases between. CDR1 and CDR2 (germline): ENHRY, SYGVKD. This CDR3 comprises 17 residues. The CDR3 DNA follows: TGTGCCATCAGTGAGTACAGGCCGACCCATATAGCCTACGAGCAGTACTTC. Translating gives CAISEYRPTHIAYEQYF.

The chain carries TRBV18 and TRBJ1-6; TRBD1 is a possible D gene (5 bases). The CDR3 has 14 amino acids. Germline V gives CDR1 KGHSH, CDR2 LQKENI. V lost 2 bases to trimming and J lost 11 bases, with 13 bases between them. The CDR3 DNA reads TGTGCCAGCTCACCATCAGGGCTAGGGACACCCCTCCACTTT. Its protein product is CASSPSGLGTPLHF.

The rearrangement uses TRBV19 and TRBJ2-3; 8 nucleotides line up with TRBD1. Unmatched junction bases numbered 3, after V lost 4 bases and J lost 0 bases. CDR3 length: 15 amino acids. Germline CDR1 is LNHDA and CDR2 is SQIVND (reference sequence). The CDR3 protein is CASSKGQVSTDTQYF. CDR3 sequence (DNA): TGTGCCAGTAGTAAGGGACAGGTTAGCACAGATACGCAGTATTTT.

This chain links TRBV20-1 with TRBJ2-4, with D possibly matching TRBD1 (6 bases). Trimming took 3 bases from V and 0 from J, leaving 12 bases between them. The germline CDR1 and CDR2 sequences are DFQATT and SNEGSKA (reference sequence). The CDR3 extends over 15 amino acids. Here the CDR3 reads CSASRDTVAKNIQYF. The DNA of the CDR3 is TGCAGTGCTAGTCGGGACACCGTAGCCAAAAACATTCAGTACTTC.

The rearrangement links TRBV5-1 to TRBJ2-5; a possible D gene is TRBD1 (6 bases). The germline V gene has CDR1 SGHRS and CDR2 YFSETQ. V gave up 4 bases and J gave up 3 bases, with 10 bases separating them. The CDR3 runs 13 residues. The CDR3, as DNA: TGCGCCAGCAGCCGTTCAGGGGAAGAGACCCAGTACTTC. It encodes CASSRSGEETQYF. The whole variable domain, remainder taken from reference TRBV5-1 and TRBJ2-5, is KAGVTQTPRYLIKTRGQQVTLSCSPISGHRSVSWYQQTPGQGLQFLFEYFSETQRNKGNFPGRFSGRQFSNSRSEMNVSTLELGDSALYLCASSRSGEETQYFGPGTRLLVL.

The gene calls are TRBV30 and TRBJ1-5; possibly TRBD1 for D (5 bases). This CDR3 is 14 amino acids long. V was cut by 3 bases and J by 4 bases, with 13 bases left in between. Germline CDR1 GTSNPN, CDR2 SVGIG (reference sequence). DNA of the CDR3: TGTGCCTGGAGCTCAGGCCAGGGAAATCAGCCCCAGCATTTT. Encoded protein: CAWSSGQGNQPQHF.

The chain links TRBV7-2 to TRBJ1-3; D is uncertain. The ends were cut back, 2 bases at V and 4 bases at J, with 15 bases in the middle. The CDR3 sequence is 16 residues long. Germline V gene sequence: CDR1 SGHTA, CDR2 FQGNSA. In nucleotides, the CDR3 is TGTGCCAGCAGCTTAATGCGCGGCAGAACCGGAAACACCATATATTTT. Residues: CASSLMRGRTGNTIYF. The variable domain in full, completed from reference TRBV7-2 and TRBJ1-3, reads GAGVSQSPSNKVTEKGKDVELRCDPISGHTALYWYRQSLGQGLEFLIYFQGNSAPDKSGLPSDRFSAERTGGSVSTLTIQRTQQEDSAVYLCASSLMRGRTGNTIYFGEGSWLTVV.

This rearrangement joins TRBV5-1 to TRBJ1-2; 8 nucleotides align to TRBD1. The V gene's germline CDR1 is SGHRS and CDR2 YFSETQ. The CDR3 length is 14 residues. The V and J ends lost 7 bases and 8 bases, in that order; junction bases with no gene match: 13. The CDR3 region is CASQAQGAQNGYTF. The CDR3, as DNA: TGCGCCAGCCAGGCCCAGGGGGCGCAGAACGGCTACACCTTC.

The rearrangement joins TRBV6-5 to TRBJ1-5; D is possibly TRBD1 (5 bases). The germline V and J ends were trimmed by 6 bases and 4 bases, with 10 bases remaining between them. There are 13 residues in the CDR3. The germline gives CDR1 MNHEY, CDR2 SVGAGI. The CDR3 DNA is TGTGCCAGCAGCCGACAGCCTAATCAGCCCCAGCATTTT. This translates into CASSRQPNQPQHF.

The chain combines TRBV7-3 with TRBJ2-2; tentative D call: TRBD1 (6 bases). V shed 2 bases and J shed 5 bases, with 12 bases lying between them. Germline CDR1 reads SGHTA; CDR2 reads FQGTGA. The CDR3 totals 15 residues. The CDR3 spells CASSLFFGTTGELFF. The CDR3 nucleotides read TGTGCCAGCAGCTTATTTTTTGGGACAACCGGGGAGCTGTTTTTT.

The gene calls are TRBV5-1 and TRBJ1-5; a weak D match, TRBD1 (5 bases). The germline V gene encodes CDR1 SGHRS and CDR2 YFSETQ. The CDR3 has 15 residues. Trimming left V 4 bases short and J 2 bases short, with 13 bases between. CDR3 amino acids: CASSPVGGGNQPQHF. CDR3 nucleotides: TGCGCCAGCAGCCCAGTTGGAGGGGGCAATCAGCCCCAGCATTTT.

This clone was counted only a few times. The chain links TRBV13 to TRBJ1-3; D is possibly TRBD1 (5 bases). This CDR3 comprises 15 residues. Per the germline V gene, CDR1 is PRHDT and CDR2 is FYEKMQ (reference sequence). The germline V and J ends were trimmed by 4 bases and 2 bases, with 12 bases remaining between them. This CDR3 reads CASSYGTLTGNTIYF. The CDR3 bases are TGTGCCAGCAGCTACGGGACTCTAACTGGAAACACCATATATTTT.

The CDR3 spells CASRRVGVYEQFF. The DNA for the CDR3 is TGTGCCAGCAGGCGAGTAGGGGTATATGAGCAGTTCTTC. The chain joins TRBV27 to TRBJ2-1; weak D call: TRBD1 (5 bases). CDR1 MNHEY and CDR2 SMNVEV come from the germline V gene (reference sequence). This CDR3 has 13 amino acids. With 6 bases removed from V and 8 bases from J, the gap between germline ends came to 14 bases.

The CDR3 loop is CASSQAGFNQPQHF. CDR3 sequence (DNA): TGTGCCAGCAGCCAAGCAGGATTTAATCAGCCCCAGCATTTT. J is TRBJ1-5 and V is TRBV3-1 (or the pseudogene TRBV3-2); D unresolved. Trimming cost V 1 base and J 4 bases, with 8 bases left between them. CDR1 is LGHDT and CDR2 is YNNKEL in the germline V gene (reference sequence). CDR3 length: 14 residues.

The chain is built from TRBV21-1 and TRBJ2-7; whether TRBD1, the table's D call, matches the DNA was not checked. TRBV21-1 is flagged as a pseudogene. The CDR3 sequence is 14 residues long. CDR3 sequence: CASSRTGGSYEQYV. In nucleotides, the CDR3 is TGTGCCAGCAGCAGGACAGGGGGGTCCTACGAGCAGTACGTC.

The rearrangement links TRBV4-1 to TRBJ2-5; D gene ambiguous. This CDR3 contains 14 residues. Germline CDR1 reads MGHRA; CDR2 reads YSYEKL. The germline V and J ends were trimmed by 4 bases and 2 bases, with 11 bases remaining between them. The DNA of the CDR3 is TGCGCCAGCAGCCGAAACAGAGTGCAAGAGACCCAGTACTTC. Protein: CASSRNRVQETQYF.

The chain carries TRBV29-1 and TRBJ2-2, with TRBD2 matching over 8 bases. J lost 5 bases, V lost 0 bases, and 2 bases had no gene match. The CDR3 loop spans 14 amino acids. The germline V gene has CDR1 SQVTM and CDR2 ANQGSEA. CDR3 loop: CSVEDQRGTGELFF. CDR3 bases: TGCAGCGTTGAAGACCAGCGGGGGACCGGGGAGCTGTTTTTT.

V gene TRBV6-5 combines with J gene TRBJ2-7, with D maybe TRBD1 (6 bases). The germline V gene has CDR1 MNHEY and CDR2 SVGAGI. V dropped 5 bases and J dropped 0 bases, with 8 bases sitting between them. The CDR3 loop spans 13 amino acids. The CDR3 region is CASSTGSSYEQYF. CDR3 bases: TGTGCCAGCAGTACAGGGAGCTCCTACGAGCAGTACTTC.

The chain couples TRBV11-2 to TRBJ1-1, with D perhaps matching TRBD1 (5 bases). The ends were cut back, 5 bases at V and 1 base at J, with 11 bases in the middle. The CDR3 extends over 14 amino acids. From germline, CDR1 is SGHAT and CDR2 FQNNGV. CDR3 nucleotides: TGTGCCAGCAGCCGCCTAGACAGGAACACTGAAGCTTTCTTT. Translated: CASSRLDRNTEAFF.

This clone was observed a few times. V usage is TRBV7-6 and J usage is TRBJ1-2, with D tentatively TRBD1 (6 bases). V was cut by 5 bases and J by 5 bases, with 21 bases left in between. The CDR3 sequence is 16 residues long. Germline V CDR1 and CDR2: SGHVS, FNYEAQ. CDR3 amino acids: CASSPYGGASPYGYTF. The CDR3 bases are TGTGCCAGCAGCCCGTACGGGGGGGCCTCTCCTTATGGCTACACCTTC.

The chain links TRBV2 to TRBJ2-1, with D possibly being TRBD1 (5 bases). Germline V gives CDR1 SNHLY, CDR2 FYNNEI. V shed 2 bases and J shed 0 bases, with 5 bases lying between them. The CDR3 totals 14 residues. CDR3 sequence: CASSEQGSYNEQFF. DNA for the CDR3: TGTGCCAGCAGTGAACAGGGCTCCTACAATGAGCAGTTCTTC.

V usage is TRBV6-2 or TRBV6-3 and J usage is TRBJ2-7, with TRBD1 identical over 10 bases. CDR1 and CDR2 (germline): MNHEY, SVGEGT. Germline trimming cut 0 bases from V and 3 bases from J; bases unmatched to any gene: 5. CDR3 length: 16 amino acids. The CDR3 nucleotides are TGTGCCAGCAGTTACTCCGGACAGGGGGATTTCTACGAGCAGTACTTC. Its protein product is CASSYSGQGDFYEQYF.

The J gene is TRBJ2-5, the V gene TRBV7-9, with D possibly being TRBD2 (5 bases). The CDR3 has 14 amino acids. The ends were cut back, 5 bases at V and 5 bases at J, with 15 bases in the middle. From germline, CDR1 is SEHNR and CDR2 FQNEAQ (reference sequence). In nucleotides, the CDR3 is TGTGCCAGCAGCCCCTGGACTGGTTTGGAGACCCAGTACTTC. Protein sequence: CASSPWTGLETQYF.

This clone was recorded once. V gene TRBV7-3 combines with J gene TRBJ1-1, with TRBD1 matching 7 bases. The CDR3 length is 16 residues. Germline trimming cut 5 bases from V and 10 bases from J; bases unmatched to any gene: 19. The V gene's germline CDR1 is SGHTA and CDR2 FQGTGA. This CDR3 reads CASSPGQVTGVWGAFF. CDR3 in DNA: TGTGCCAGCAGCCCTGGACAGGTGACTGGAGTTTGGGGAGCTTTCTTT. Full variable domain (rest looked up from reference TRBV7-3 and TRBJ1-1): GAGVSQTPSNKVTEKGKYVELRCDPISGHTALYWYRQSLGQGPEFLIYFQGTGAADDSGLPNDRFFAVRPEGSVSTLKIQRTERGDSAVYLCASSPGQVTGVWGAFFGQGTRLTVV.

The CDR3 sequence: CASSPGYGYTF. The CDR3 DNA is TGCGCCAGCAGCCCGGGCTATGGCTACACCTTC. The chain is built from TRBV5-1 and TRBJ1-2; D is undetermined. CDR3 length equals 11 residues. V was clipped by 4 bases and J by 4 bases, with 5 bases between them. The germline V gene encodes CDR1 SGHRS and CDR2 YFSETQ. Filled out from reference TRBV5-1 and TRBJ1-2, the complete variable domain reads KAGVTQTPRYLIKTRGQQVTLSCSPISGHRSVSWYQQTPGQGLQFLFEYFSETQRNKGNFPGRFSGRQFSNSRSEMNVSTLELGDSALYLCASSPGYGYTFGSGTRLTVV.

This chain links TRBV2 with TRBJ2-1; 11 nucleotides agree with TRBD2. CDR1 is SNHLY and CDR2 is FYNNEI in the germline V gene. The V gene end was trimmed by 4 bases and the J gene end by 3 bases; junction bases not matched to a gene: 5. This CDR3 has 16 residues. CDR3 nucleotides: TGTGCCAGCAGTGGCCGGGGGACTAGCGGCTACAATGAGCAGTTCTTC. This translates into CASSGRGTSGYNEQFF.

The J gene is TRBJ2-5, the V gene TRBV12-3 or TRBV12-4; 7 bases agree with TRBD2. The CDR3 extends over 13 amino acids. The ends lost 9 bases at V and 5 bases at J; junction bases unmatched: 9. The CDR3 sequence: CASSHGGRETQYF. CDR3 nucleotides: TGTGCCAGTTCACACGGGGGGAGGGAGACCCAGTACTTC.

This CDR3 reads CATSGGPGVNTGELFF. The CDR3 nucleotides are TGTGCCACCAGTGGGGGCCCAGGGGTCAACACCGGGGAGCTGTTTTTT. The chain joins TRBV24-1 to TRBJ2-2; perhaps TRBD1 as D (6 bases). This CDR3 contains 16 residues. CDR1 is KGHDR and CDR2 is SFDVKD in the germline V gene. The V gene lost 5 bases and the J gene lost 2 bases, with 14 bases spanning the gap.

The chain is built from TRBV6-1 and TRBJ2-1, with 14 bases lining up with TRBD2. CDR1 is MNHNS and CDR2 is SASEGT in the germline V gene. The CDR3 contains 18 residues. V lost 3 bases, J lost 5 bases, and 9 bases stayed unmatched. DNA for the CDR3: TGTGCCAGCAGTGACAGGAAGGGACTAGCGGGGGTGGACAATGAGCAGTTCTTC. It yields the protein CASSDRKGLAGVDNEQFF.